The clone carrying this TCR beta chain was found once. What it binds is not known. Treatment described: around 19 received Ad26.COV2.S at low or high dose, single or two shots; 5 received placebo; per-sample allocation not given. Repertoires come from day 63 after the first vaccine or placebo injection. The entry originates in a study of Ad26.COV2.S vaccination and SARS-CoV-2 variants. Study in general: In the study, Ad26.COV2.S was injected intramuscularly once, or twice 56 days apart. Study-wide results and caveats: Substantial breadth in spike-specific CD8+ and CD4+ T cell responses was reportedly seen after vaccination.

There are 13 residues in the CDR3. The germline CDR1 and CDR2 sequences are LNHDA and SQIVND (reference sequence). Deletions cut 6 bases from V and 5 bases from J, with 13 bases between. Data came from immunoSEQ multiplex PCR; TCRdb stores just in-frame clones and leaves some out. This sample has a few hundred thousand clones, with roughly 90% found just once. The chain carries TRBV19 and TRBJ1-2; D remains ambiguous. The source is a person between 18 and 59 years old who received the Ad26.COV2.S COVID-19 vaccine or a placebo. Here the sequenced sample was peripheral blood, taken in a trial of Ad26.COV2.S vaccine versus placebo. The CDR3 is CASRSLAEYGYTF. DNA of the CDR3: TGTGCCAGTAGATCCCTGGCAGAGTATGGCTACACCTTC.